This T cell receptor beta chain was identified in a study of T cells in Graves' hyperthyroidism and ophthalmopathy (dated by TCRdb to between 2018 and 2020). Some background on the complete study: Peripheral blood was collected at initial diagnosis, before any treatment. TCR V-J signatures able to tell the groups apart were searched for in a discovery cohort of approximately 95 patients, of whom over 40 had Graves' ophthalmopathy and 55 to 60 had stable Graves' hyperthyroidism. Prospective prediction of ophthalmopathy was tested in an independent validation cohort of 18 to 20 hyperthyroidism patients and some 17 patients who later progressed to ophthalmopathy. For training and testing, the approximately 97 patients in the discovery cohort were randomly divided in a 7:3 ratio. In several Graves' hyperthyroidism patients, the study also compared T-cell repertoires from thyroid tissue with T-cell repertoires from blood. Once sampling was done, hyperthyroidism patients were given methimazole at a starting dose of 30 mg daily, whereas ophthalmopathy patients were given high-dose intravenous methylprednisolone. According to the paper, TCR Vbeta CDR3 sequencing was carried out on over 130 peripheral blood samples, which came from 40 to 45 ophthalmopathy, under 80 hyperthyroidism and roughly 17 progressor patients.

From V the trimming removes 3 bases and from J it removes 7 bases, while the gene matches leave 11 bases of the junction unaccounted for. Taken from the germline V gene, the CDR1 and CDR2 loops are KGHSH and LQKENI. The CDR3 has 16 amino acids, counting the end cysteine and phenylalanine. Solely the CDR3 DNA is kept, with 48 bases framed from the first base. This clonotype was found many times. Which antigen it targets is not known. Base qualities are not provided; no much larger clone lies one nucleotide away. The research as a whole found: In validation, the model predicted progression to ophthalmopathy with around 71% sensitivity and less than 80% specificity, a median of roughly seven months before onset. Sample size was not statistically predetermined, and investigators were not blinded to group allocation. Most expanded thyroid clonotypes (frequency above 0.001) were also detected in blood, suggesting blood repertoires may reflect thyroid immune responses. A model built on a 13 V-J signature distinguished ophthalmopathy from stable hyperthyroidism, reaching 85% to 90% sensitivity and around 82% specificity in cross-validation and 80%/75% in testing.

Amplification of TCR beta CDR3 regions was carried out from RNA transcripts. For the first round of RT-PCR on the TCR CDR3, the HTBI primer set was used together with the Qiagen OneStep RT-PCR kit. Libraries were constructed in a second round of multiplex PCR, after which size selection and purification were performed. Sequencing of the libraries was done on an Illumina HiSeq2000 using paired-end 100 bp reads. The original methods were these. Raw data were processed with SOAPnuke, discarding reads with adapters, uncalled bases, mean Phred below 15, or no exact constant-primer or identifier match. High-quality paired reads were merged using COPE v1.2.5, and each unique nucleotide sequence was defined as a clonotype. MiTCR v1.1 was used to align clonotypes to the IMGT TRBV, TRBD and TRBJ reference segments. Analysis was restricted to V-J combinations with a frequency above 0.0001, which covered 98% to 99.2% of repertoires. The TCS score was defined as the ratio of F50 (clonal expansion) to E x V (chaos), calculated using BLOSUM62-based TCRdist between CDR3 peptides within each V-J. Welch's t-statistics and random forest reduced roughly 530 V-J features to 13, which were used in a naive Bayes classifier (R e1071). TCRdb reprocessing: public reads trimmed at Q25 with fastp, clones called with MiXCR, in-frame beta chains kept. Rows with one shared CDR3 protein collapse into an entry with the most common genes and DNA. These V and J calls are TCRdb output, not the study's own analysis. Within this sample are around 400,000 distinct CDR3 sequences, with nearly 15% of them counted one time only. Approximately 20% of the sample rests with the top ten.

In the ophthalmopathy patients, disease was moderately to severely active, with a Clinical Activity Score of 3 or more, a NOSPECS grade of 4 or more, and a duration of less than 3 months. The study excluded patients with uncontrolled infections, other autoimmune diseases, pregnancy or lactation. Diagnoses were established on the basis of clinical symptoms, serum thyroxine and TRAb, thyroid ultrasound, and orbital computed tomography. PBMCs were isolated from more than 9 ml of fresh peripheral blood by Ficoll-Paque density gradient centrifugation. Total RNA was extracted with Trizol reagent, and quality was checked on an Agilent 2100 Bioanalyzer.

The sequence joins TRBV18 to TRBJ2-1, with 8 bases matching TRBD2. This clonotype was obtained from a woman aged 55 to 70 with Graves' ophthalmopathy. Sequencing used blood. The CDR3 sequence is CASSPGRGRAGNEQFF. The DNA sequence follows: TGTGCCAGCTCACCCGGGAGGGGGAGGGCCGGAAATGAGCAGTTCTTC.